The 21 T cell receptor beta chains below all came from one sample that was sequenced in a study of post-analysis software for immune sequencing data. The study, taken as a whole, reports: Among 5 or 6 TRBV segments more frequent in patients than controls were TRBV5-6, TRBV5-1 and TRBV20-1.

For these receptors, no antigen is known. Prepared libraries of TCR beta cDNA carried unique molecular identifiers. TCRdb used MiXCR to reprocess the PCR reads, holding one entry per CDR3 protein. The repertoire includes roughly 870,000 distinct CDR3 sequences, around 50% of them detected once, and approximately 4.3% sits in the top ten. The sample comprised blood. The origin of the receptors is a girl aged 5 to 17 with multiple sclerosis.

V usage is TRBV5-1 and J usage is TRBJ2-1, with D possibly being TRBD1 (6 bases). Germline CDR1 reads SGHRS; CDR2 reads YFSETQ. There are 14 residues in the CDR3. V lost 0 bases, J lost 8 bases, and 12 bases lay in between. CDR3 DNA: TGCGCCAGCAGCTTGGCCTCAGGGGACCATGAGCAGTTCTTC. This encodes CASSLASGDHEQFF.

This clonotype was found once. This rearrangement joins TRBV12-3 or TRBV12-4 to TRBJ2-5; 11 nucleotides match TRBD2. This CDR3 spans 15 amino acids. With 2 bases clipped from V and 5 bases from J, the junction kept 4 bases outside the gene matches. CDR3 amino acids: CASSLLLAGDETQYF. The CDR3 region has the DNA TGTGCCAGCAGTTTACTACTAGCGGGGGATGAGACCCAGTACTTC.

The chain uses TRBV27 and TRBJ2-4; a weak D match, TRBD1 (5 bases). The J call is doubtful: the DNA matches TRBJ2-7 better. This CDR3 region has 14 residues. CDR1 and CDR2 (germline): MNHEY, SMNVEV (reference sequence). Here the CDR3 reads CASSSLQGRAEQYF. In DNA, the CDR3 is TGTGCCAGCAGTTCCCTCCAGGGCAGGGCCGAGCAGTACTTC.

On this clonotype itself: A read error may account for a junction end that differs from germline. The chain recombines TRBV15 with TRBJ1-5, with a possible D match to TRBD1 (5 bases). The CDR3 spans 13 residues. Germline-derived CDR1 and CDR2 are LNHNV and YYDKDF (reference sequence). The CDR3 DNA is TGTGCCACGGGAGGGGACCTCAATCGGCCCCAGCATTTT. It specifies CATGGDLNRPQHF.

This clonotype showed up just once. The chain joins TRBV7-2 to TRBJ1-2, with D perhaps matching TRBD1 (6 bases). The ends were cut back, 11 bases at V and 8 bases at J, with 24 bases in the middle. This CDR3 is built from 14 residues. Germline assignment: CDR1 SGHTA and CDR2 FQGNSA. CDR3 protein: CACTHPRGPSGYTF. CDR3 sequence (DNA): TGTGCCTGCACACACCCCAGGGGCCCGTCGGGCTACACCTTC. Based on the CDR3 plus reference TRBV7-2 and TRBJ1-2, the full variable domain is GAGVSQSPSNKVTEKGKDVELRCDPISGHTALYWYRQSLGQGLEFLIYFQGNSAPDKSGLPSDRFSAERTGGSVSTLTIQRTQQEDSAVYLCACTHPRGPSGYTFGSGTRLTVV.

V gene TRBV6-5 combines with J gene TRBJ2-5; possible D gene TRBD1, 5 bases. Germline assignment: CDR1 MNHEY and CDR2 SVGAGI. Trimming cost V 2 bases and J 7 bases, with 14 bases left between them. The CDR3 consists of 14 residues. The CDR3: CASSYGHGPVTQYF. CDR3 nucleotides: TGTGCCAGCAGTTACGGACACGGACCGGTGACCCAGTACTTC.

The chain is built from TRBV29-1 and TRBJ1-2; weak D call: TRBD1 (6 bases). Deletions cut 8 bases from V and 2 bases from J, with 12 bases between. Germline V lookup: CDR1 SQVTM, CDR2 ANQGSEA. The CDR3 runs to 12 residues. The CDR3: CSTTTGNYGYTF. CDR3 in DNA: TGCAGCACTACTACAGGGAACTATGGCTACACCTTC.

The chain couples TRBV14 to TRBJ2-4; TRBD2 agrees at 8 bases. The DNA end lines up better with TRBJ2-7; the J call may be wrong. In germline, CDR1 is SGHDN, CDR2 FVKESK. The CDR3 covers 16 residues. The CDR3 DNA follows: TGTGCCAGCAGCCATTTAGCGGGGATTACTCGGTACGAGCAGTACTTC. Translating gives CASSHLAGITRYEQYF.

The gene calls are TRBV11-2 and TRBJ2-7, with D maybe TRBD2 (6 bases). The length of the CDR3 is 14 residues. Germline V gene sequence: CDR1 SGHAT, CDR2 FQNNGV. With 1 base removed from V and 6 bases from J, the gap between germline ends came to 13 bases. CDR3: CASSLVAEKGEQYF. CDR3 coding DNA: TGTGCCAGCAGCTTAGTAGCGGAGAAAGGCGAGCAGTACTTC. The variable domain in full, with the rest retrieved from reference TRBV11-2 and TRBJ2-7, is EAGVAQSPRYKIIEKRQSVAFWCNPISGHATLYWYQQILGQGPKLLIQFQNNGVVDDSQLPKDRFSAERLKGVDSTLKIQPAKLEDSAVYLCASSLVAEKGEQYFGPGTRLTVT.

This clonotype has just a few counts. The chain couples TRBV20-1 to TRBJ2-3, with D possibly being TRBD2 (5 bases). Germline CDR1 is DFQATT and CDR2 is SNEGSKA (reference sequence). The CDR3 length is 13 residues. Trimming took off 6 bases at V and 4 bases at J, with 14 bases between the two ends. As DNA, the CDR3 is TGCAGTGCCCTAAGGACGGGGTCAGATACGCAGTATTTT. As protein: CSALRTGSDTQYF.

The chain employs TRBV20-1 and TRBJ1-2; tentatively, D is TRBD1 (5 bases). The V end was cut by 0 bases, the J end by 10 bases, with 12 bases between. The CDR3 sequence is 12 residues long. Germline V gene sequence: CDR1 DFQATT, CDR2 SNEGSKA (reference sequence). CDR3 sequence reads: CSARDTGRAYTF. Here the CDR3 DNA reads TGCAGTGCTAGAGATACCGGCAGGGCCTACACCTTC.

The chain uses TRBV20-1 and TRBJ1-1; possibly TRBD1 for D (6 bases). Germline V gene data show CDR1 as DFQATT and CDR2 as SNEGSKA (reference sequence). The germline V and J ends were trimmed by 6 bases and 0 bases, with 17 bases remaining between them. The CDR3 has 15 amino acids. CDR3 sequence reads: CSAVTGRMMNTEAFF. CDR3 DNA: TGCAGTGCCGTGACAGGTCGGATGATGAACACTGAAGCTTTCTTT.

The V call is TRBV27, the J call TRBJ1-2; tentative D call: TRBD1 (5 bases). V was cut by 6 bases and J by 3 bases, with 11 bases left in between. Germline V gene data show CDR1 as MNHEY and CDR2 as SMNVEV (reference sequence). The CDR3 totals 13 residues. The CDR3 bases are TGTGCCAGCAGCCGCAGGGTGGACTATGGCTACACCTTC. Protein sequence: CASSRRVDYGYTF.

CDR3 in DNA: TGTGCCAGCAGTTACGTATTGACAGTGAACACTGAAGCTTTCTTT. This encodes CASSYVLTVNTEAFF. The chain is built from TRBV6-2 or TRBV6-3 and TRBJ1-1; a weak D match, TRBD1 (5 bases). Germline CDR1 MNHEY, CDR2 SVGEGT. Trimming removed 2 bases at V and 0 bases at J, with 10 bases between. The CDR3 sequence is 15 residues long.

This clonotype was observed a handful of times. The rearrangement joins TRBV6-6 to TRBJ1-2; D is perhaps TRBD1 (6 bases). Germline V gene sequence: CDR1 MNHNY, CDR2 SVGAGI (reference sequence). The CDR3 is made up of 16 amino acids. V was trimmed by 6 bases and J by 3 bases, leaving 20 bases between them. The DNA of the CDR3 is TGTGCCAGCAGCAGCTACAGGGCAAGGGGCGACTATGGCTACACCTTC. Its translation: CASSSYRARGDYGYTF.

CDR3 DNA sequence: TGTGCCAGCAGCTTATGGGCCCGGGGGGCCTTGAATGAGCAGTTCTTC. It encodes CASSLWARGALNEQFF. The rearrangement joins TRBV7-6 to TRBJ2-1, with D perhaps TRBD2 (7 bases). The CDR3 consists of 16 residues. V lost 2 bases to trimming and J lost 7 bases, with 18 bases between them. Germline CDR1 is SGHVS and CDR2 is FNYEAQ.

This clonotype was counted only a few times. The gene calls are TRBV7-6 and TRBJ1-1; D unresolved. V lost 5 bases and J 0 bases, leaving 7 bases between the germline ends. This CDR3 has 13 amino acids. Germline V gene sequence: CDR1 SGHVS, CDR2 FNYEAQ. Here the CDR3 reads CASSRGVNTEAFF. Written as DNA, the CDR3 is TGTGCCAGCAGCCGAGGAGTGAACACTGAAGCTTTCTTT.

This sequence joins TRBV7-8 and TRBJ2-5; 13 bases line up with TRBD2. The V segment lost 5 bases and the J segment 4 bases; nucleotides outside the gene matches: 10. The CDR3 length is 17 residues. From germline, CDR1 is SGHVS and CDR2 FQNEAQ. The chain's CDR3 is CASSPGLAGSKAETQYF. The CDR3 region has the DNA TGTGCCAGCAGCCCGGGACTAGCGGGGAGTAAGGCAGAGACCCAGTACTTC.

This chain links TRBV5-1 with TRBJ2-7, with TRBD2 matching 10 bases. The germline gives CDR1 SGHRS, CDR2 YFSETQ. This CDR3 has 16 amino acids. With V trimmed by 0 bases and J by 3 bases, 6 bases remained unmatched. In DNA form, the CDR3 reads TGCGCCAGCAGCTTGGCCTTGTCTAGCGGGAGCTACGAGCAGTACTTC. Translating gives CASSLALSSGSYEQYF.

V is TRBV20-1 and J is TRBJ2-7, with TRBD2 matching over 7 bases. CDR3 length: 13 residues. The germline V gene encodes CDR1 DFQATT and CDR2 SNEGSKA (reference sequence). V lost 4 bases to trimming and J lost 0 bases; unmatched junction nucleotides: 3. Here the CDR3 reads CSATGRDSYEQYF. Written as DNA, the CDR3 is TGCAGTGCTACGGGGAGGGACTCCTACGAGCAGTACTTC.

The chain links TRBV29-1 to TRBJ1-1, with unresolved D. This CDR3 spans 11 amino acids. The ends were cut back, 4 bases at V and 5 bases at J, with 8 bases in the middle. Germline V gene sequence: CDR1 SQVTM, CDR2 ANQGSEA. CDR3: CSVGRPTEAFF. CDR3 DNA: TGCAGCGTTGGCCGGCCTACTGAAGCTTTCTTT.